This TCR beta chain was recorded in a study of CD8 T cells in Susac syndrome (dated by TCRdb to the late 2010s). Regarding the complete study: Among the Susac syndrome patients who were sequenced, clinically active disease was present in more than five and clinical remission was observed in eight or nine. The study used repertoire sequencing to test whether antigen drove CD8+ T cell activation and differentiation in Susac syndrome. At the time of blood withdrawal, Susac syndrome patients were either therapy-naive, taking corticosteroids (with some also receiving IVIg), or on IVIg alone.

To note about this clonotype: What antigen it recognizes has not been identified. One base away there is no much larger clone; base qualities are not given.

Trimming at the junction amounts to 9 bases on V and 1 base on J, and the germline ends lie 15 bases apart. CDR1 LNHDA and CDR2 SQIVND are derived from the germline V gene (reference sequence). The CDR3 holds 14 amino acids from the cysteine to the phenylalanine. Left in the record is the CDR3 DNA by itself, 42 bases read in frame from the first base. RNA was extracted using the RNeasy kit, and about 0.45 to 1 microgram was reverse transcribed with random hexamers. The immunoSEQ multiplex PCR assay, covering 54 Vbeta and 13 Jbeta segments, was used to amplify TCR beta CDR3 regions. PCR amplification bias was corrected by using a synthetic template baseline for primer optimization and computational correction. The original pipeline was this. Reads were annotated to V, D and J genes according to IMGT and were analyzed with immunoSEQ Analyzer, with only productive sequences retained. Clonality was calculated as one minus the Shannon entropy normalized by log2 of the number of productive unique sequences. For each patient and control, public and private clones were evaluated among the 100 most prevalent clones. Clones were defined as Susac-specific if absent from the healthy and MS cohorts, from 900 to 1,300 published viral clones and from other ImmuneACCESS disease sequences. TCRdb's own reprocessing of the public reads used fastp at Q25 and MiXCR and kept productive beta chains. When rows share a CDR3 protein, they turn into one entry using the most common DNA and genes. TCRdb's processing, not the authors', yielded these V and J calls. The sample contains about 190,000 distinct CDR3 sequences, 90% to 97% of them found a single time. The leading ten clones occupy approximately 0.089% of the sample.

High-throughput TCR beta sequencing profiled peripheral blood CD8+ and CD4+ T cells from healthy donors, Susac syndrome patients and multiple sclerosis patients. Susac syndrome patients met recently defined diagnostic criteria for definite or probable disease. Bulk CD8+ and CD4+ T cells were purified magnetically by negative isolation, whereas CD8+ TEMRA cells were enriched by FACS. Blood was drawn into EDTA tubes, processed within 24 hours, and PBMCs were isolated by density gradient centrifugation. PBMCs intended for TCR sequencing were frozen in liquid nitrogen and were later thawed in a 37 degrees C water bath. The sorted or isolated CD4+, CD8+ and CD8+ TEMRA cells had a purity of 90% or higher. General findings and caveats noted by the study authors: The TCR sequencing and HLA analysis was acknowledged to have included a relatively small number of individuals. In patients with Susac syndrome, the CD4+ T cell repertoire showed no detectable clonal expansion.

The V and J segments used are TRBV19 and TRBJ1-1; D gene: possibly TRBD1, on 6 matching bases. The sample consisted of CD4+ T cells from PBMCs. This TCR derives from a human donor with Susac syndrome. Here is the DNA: TGTGCCAGCTCCGCTTTAGGGGGGAACACTGAAGCTTTCTTT. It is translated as CASSALGGNTEAFF.